This is a list of T cell receptor beta chains from one sample in a study of pediatric ulcerative colitis. The repertoire was sequenced with immunoSEQ multiplex PCR; TCRdb's copy has only in-frame clones and lacks some. Of 20,000 to 25,000 clones listed, about two thirds are singletons. Sequenced sample: gut tissue. These receptors all stem from a boy aged 5-17 years with severe ulcerative colitis. CDR3s include the opening cysteine and the closing phenylalanine or tryptophan. A D gene is named only where the DNA matches it firmly. Clone size is not always given. Where it is, it says once, few, many or a class for expanded clones.

TRBJ1-1	TRBV5-1	-	-	TGCGCCAGCAGCTTGGCGAACACTGAAGCTTTCTTT	CASSLANTEAFF
TRBJ1-1	TRBV6-6	-	-	TGTGCCAGCAGTTACTCGGGGAAACTGAACACTGAAGCTTTCTTT	CASSYSGKLNTEAFF
TRBJ2-7	TRBV19	-	TRBD2	TGTGCCAGTAGTACAGGACTAGCGGGGAGGGACGAGCAGTACTTC	CASSTGLAGRDEQYF
TRBJ1-5	TRBV19	-	-	TGTGCCAGTAGTATAGATCGCACGACTTATCAGCCCCAGCATTTT	CASSIDRTTYQPQHF
TRBJ2-5	TRBV15	few	TRBD2	TGTGCCACCAGCAGAGTGGGAGTGGGACTAGCTAGGGAACAAGAGACCCAGTACTTC	CATSRVGVGLAREQETQYF
TRBJ1-2	TRBV4-1	-	-	TGCGCCAGCAGCCCTCAGGCTATTACGGGCTATGGCTACACCTTC	CASSPQAITGYGYTF
TRBJ2-1	TRBV7-8	few	TRBD1	TGTGCCAGCAGCTTAAGTCAGGGACAGTACAATGAGCAGTTCTTC	CASSLSQGQYNEQFF
TRBJ2-7	TRBV2	-	-	TGTGCCAGCAGAAAGGGGCAGGGAAACTCCTACGAGCAGTACTTC	CASRKGQGNSYEQYF
TRBJ1-1	TRBV7-2	-	-	TGTGCCAGCAACCAATCAAGCCGCAAAGCTTTCTTT	CASNQSSRKAFF
TRBJ2-2	TRBV9	-	-	TGTGCCAGCAGCGTATCGGACACCGGGGAGCTGTTTTTT	CASSVSDTGELFF
TRBJ2-7	TRBV5-1	few	TRBD1	TGCGCCAGCCACACAGGCGGGACAGGCTACGAGCAGTACTTC	CASHTGGTGYEQYF
TRBJ2-4	TRBV7-2	-	TRBD1	TGTGCCAGCAGCCTAGACAGGGGGCGCGTATACTTC	CASSLDRGRVYF
TRBJ1-2	TRBV7-9	-	-	TGTGCCAGCAGCTTAGCGCATAATCTGAATGGCTACACCTTC	CASSLAHNLNGYTF
TRBJ1-4	TRBV5-1	once	-	TGCGCCAGCAGGATGGGCGGTAATGAAAAACTGTTTTTT	CASRMGGNEKLFF
TRBJ2-7	TRBV2	few	-	TGTGCCAGCAGTGGCGACGGGATCGAGCAGTACTTC	CASSGDGIEQYF
TRBJ2-1	TRBV7-9	once	-	TGTGCCAGCAGCCCCGGGGGAAAGGGGGCTTACAATGAGCAGTTCTTC	CASSPGGKGAYNEQFF
TRBJ2-7	TRBV4-3	few	TRBD2	TGCGCCAGCAGCCACGGTTTAGCGGGGGCCTCCTACGAGCAGTACTTC	CASSHGLAGASYEQYF
TRBJ1-2	TRBV18	-	TRBD1	TGTGCCAGCTCACCGGGACAGAACTATGGCTACACCTTC	CASSPGQNYGYTF
TRBJ1-1	TRBV28	-	-	TGTGCCAGCAGAGGGACTGAAGCTTTCTTT	CASRGTEAFF
TRBJ1-4	TRBV6-5	-	TRBD1	TGTGCCAGCAGTTCCCGACAGGGACGGTTACCCGAAAAACTGTTTTTT	CASSSRQGRLPEKLFF
TRBJ2-1	TRBV5-1	-	TRBD2	TGCGCCACCAGGACGGGACTAGCTGGCTACAATGAGCAGTTCTTC	CATRTGLAGYNEQFF
TRBJ1-2	TRBV5-6	-	-	TGTGCCAGCAGCTGGGCCCAGAAGGATGGCTACACCTTC	CASSWAQKDGYTF
TRBJ1-4	TRBV7-6	once	-	TGTGCCAGCAGCCGGGGGAATAGTGAAAAACTGTTTTTT	CASSRGNSEKLFF
TRBJ1-1	TRBV30	-	-	TGTGCCTGGCCTACGAACCACATGAACACTGAAGCTTTCTTT	CAWPTNHMNTEAFF
TRBJ2-1	TRBV5-5	few	TRBD2	TGTGCCAGCAGCTTGCTCGGTAGCGGGAATGAGCAGTTCTTC	CASSLLGSGNEQFF
TRBJ2-7	TRBV6-6	-	-	TGTGCCAGCAGTTACTACCCAGGACCCTCCTACGAGCAGTACTTC	CASSYYPGPSYEQYF
TRBJ2-7	TRBV7-7	once	-	TGTGCTAGCAGCTTATCACAGGGAAACGAGCAGTACTTC	CASSLSQGNEQYF
TRBJ1-2	TRBV29-1	-	-	TGCAGCGTCGACGACAGCTACCTTGGCTACACCTTC	CSVDDSYLGYTF
TRBJ2-5	TRBV7-7	-	-	TGTGCTAGCAGCTTAGGTAGAGTGGGGGAGACCCAGTACTTC	CASSLGRVGETQYF
TRBJ1-1	TRBV30	-	TRBD1	TGTGCCTGGAGGGGGACAGGCACCTCCGGGGCTTTCTTT	CAWRGTGTSGAFF
TRBJ1-1	TRBV5-6	medium-sized	TRBD1	TGTGCCAGCAGCTTCCCGACAGGGAATGAAGCTTTCTTT	CASSFPTGNEAFF
TRBJ2-5	TRBV29-1	once	-	TGCAGCGCCAAAGCGACCGCGATTCAAGAGACCCAGTACTTC	CSAKATAIQETQYF
TRBJ1-6	TRBV19	-	TRBD1	TGTGCCAGTAAAATGGGGGGACAGAGGTTTTCACCCCTCCACTTT	CASKMGGQRFSPLHF
TRBJ1-5	TRBV7-2	few	-	TGTGCCAGCAGCTTGACATGGAATCAGCCCCAGCATTTT	CASSLTWNQPQHF
TRBJ2-5	TRBV5-1	few	TRBD2	TGCGCCAGCAGCGAGACTAGCGAGAGACGGGAGACCCAGTACTTC	CASSETSERRETQYF
TRBJ1-3	TRBV4-2	-	-	TGTGCCAGCAGCCAAGATACGGGTTTAGGAAACACCATATATTTT	CASSQDTGLGNTIYF
TRBJ2-7	TRBV14	-	-	TGTGCCAGCAGCCAAGATCTTTGGTCCGGAGGTCAAGCCGAGCAGTACTTC	CASSQDLWSGGQAEQYF
TRBJ2-1	TRBV18	-	-	TGTGCCAGCTCACCCCAGACGTCTTGGGAGCAGTTCTTC	CASSPQTSWEQFF
TRBJ1-1	TRBV7-9	-	-	TGTGCCAGCAGCTTAGTTCAGGGGAGGAACACTGAAGCTTTCTTT	CASSLVQGRNTEAFF
TRBJ1-1	TRBV11-2	-	TRBD1	TGTGCCAGCAGCTTACCAGGGGGGCGAGCTTTCTTT	CASSLPGGRAFF
TRBJ2-3	TRBV6-5	-	-	TGTGCCAGTACTGCAGACCGGTTGAGCACAGATACGCAGTATTTT	CASTADRLSTDTQYF
TRBJ2-1	TRBV9	-	-	TGTGCCAGCAGCTGGACTCCCTCAAGCTCCTACAATGAGCAGTTCTTC	CASSWTPSSSYNEQFF
TRBJ1-1	TRBV7-3	few	-	TGTGCCAGCAGACGGGAACCGAACACTGAAGCTTTCTTT	CASRREPNTEAFF
TRBJ2-3	TRBV7-2	-	-	TGTGCCAGCAGCTTAGGGATCACAGATACGCAGTATTTT	CASSLGITDTQYF
TRBJ2-1	TRBV10-3	medium-sized	TRBD1	TGTGCCACCTGGGGGACAGGAGCTGCCGGTGAGCAGTTCTTC	CATWGTGAAGEQFF
TRBJ2-5	TRBV6-5	-	-	TGTGCCGGAAAGACGAGGAATGCAGAGACCCAGTACTTC	CAGKTRNAETQYF
TRBJ1-1	TRBV5-4	-	TRBD1	TGTGCCAGCAGCGGAGGGGGCAGGGCTAACACTGAAGCTTTCTTT	CASSGGGRANTEAFF
TRBJ1-6	TRBV6-5	few	-	TGTGCCAGCAGCTTCCTCCTTTATTTCACCCTCCACTTT	CASSFLLYFTLHF
TRBJ1-1	TRBV5-6	-	TRBD1	TGTGCCAGCAGCAGGGACAGCAACACTGAAGCTTTCTTT	CASSRDSNTEAFF
TRBJ1-2	TRBV5-1	few	-	TGCGCCAGCAGCCCCTACCCAGCAGGCCAGGTGGAAGGCTACACCTTC	CASSPYPAGQVEGYTF
TRBJ2-3	TRBV4-1	-	TRBD2	TGCGCCAGCAGCCAAGGGGGGGGGACAGATACGCAGTATTTT	CASSQGGGTDTQYF
TRBJ2-7	TRBV23-1	-	TRBD1	TGCGCCACCCCCCCTCAGGGGGTGGTTTACGAGCAGTACTTC	CATPPQGVVYEQYF